This T cell receptor (beta chain) was sequenced for a study of blood T cell repertoires in COVID-19. The CDR3 consists of 14 residues. Germline V gene data show CDR1 as SGDLS and CDR2 as YYNGEE. Losses at the gene ends were 4 bases for V and 7 bases for J; bases not matched to a gene: 11. Using immunoSEQ multiplex PCR, the repertoire was profiled, and TCRdb retains in-frame clones only, with some absent. The sample has approximately 97,000 clones, 70% to 80% seen once. This sequence was found in a man aged 60 to 75 with active or convalescent COVID-19. The V call is TRBV9, the J call TRBJ2-7; 7 bases match TRBD1. Sequencing was done on a sample of peripheral blood. The DNA of the CDR3 is TGTGCCAGCAGCCGCCAGACAGGGTTGGGTGAGCAGTACTTC. This codes for CASSRQTGLGEQYF.